This T cell receptor beta chain was captured in a study of control samples from healthy donors and cancer patients (dated by TCRdb to about 2020). The library came from the immunoSEQ multiplex PCR assay. In TCRdb, the immuneACCESS table is reduced to in-frame sequences with V and J assigned. These tables do not hold every clone; where another copy was compared, an unresolved V gene accounts for under half, and the others remain unexplained. The sample profile shows roughly 200,000 clones; 91% of them were found once. 1.5% to 2% of the sample belongs to the ten largest clones. The germline V gene encodes CDR1 WSHSY and CDR2 SAAADI. Trimming costs V 0 bases and J 5 bases, and their ends lie 13 bases apart. Including cysteine and phenylalanine, the CDR3 has 16 amino acids. Just the 48-base CDR3 DNA is kept, in frame starting at base 1. This clone was found once. Its antigen is still unknown. Base qualities are not at hand, and no much larger clone is one base apart.

Sequencing was carried out using blood. The V gene is TRBV10-2 and the J gene is TRBJ1-4; D gene: possibly TRBD1, on 5 matching bases. The receptor's source is a man in his thirties or forties in good health. The nucleotides are TGCGCCAGCAGTGAGTCTAGGGGACTCCGGAATGAAAAACTGTTTTTT. Its translation reads: CASSESRGLRNEKLFF.